These T cell receptor beta chains were read from a single sample in a study of identical twins. A single record per CDR3 protein comes from TCRdb applying MiXCR to the 5' RACE reads. The repertoire includes 500,000 or so distinct CDR3 sequences, approximately 22% of them detected once, and about 0.91% sits in the top ten. The same specimen was also included in a second study, on T cells expressing NK-cell markers.

Material: CD4+ T cells sorted from blood. These TCRs come from a woman under 30 in good health. The CDR3 runs from the conserved cysteine through the conserved F or W. The size of a clone is reported for some rows only, either as once, few or many, or as a class for expanded clones.

J,size,length,V,CDR3
TRBJ1-2,NA,12,TRBV20-1,CSASGQGDRYTF
TRBJ2-1,few,14,TRBV7-8,CASSLKSSYNEQFF
TRBJ2-7,many,13,TRBV12-3/TRBV12-4,CASSPQPIYEQYF
TRBJ2-1,NA,11,TRBV20-1,CSAPTGDEQFF
TRBJ2-1,NA,14,TRBV28,CASRAAAIYNEQFF
TRBJ2-5,many,14,TRBV20-1,CSALNPTGEETQYF
TRBJ2-7,NA,15,TRBV11-2,CASSSGTSGEYEQYF
TRBJ2-1,NA,13,TRBV6-1,CASSTGRNNEQFF
TRBJ1-1,NA,15,TRBV5-1,CASSWTDGARTEAFF
TRBJ2-7,many,15,TRBV20-1,CSASSLAGASYEQYF
TRBJ2-1,NA,17,TRBV4-3,CASSQDVGYGPYNEQFF
TRBJ2-7,NA,15,TRBV11-3,CASSLLPGAGYEQYF
TRBJ1-2,many,16,TRBV5-1,CASSLDPKGVGHGYTF
TRBJ1-2,NA,15,TRBV7-6,CASSLGPRDVYGYTF
TRBJ1-3,NA,14,TRBV12-3/TRBV12-4,CASSFPGAGNTIYF
TRBJ2-3,NA,14,TRBV20-1,CSAQRGATPDTQYF
TRBJ2-7,once,15,TRBV11-3,CASRLNLGGSYEQYF